This is a list of T cell receptor beta chains from one sample in a study of blood T cell repertoires in COVID-19. Assay used: immunoSEQ multiplex PCR; TCRdb lists only in-frame clones, some missing. The table includes about 140,000 clones, over 70% detected once. Input material: peripheral blood. The origin of the receptors is a man in his 60s with active or convalescent COVID-19. The CDR3 runs from the conserved cysteine through the conserved F or W. The D gene is left open where the match is weak. Only part of the rows carry a size: once, few, many, or a class if the clone is expanded.

CDR3 protein	CDR3 DNA	clone size	V gene	J gene	D gene
CASSLPGQGVLGYTF	TGTGCCAGCAGTCTTCCGGGACAGGGAGTCCTTGGCTACACCTTC	-	TRBV7-9	TRBJ1-2	TRBD1
CASSYTGQGASEQYF	TGTGCCAGCAGTTACACCGGACAGGGGGCGAGTGAGCAGTACTTC	-	TRBV6-5	TRBJ2-7	TRBD1
CASSVTGLAGRETQYF	TGTGCCAGCAGCGTTACTGGACTAGCGGGAAGAGAGACCCAGTACTTC	few	TRBV9	TRBJ2-5	TRBD2
CASTTSGSGEQYF	TGTGCCAGCACGACTAGCGGGAGCGGCGAGCAGTACTTC	-	TRBV25-1	TRBJ2-7	TRBD2
CASSERGLPSYNEQFF	TGTGCCAGCAGCGAAAGGGGACTACCCTCCTACAATGAGCAGTTCTTC	-	TRBV5-4	TRBJ2-1	TRBD2
CASSYSRGPSEQYF	TGTGCCAGCAGTTATTCAAGGGGTCCCTCCGAGCAGTACTTC	few	TRBV6-5	TRBJ2-7	-
CAISVKGGETEAFF	TGTGCCATCAGTGTGAAGGGAGGAGAAACTGAAGCTTTCTTT	-	TRBV10-3	TRBJ1-1	-
CASSMGIRQGAKGTEAFF	TGTGCCAGTAGTATGGGTATCCGACAGGGGGCGAAGGGCACTGAAGCTTTCTTT	-	TRBV19	TRBJ1-1	TRBD1
CASSSQGGPYEQYF	TGTGCCAGCAGTTCCCAGGGGGGACCCTACGAGCAGTACTTC	once	TRBV28	TRBJ2-7	-
CASSYPTGFPDTQYF	TGCGCCAGCAGCTACCCCACAGGGTTCCCAGATACGCAGTATTTT	-	TRBV5-1	TRBJ2-3	-
CASSPQNRLAGGPYSDTQYF	TGTGCCAGCAGCCCACAAAACCGACTAGCGGGAGGGCCTTATTCAGATACGCAGTATTTT	-	TRBV5-4	TRBJ2-3	TRBD2
CASNDREETQYF	TGTGCCAGTAACGACAGGGAAGAGACCCAGTACTTC	-	TRBV19	TRBJ2-5	TRBD1
CSVYREGNEKLFF	TGCAGCGTTTACAGGGAGGGTAATGAAAAACTGTTTTTT	-	TRBV29-1	TRBJ1-4	-
CASSRTATNEKLFF	TGTGCCAGCAGTAGGACAGCAACTAATGAAAAACTGTTTTTT	-	TRBV6-5	TRBJ1-4	-
CASSSGWTALYNEQFF	TGTGCCAGCAGCTCCGGGTGGACAGCCTTATACAATGAGCAGTTCTTC	-	TRBV14	TRBJ2-1	-
CASSSRPRREQFF	TGTGCCAGCAGCTCCAGACCTAGGCGGGAGCAGTTCTTC	few	TRBV11-2	TRBJ2-1	-
CATGQGAHEQYF	TGTGCCACCGGACAGGGGGCCCACGAGCAGTACTTC	-	TRBV18	TRBJ2-7	TRBD1
CASSSPGTDTQYF	TGTGCCAGCAGCTCCCCGGGTACAGATACGCAGTATTTT	-	TRBV6-5	TRBJ2-3	-
CASSQDRAGRNTEAFF	TGCGCCAGCAGCCAAGATCGCGCAGGAAGGAACACTGAAGCTTTCTTT	-	TRBV4-1	TRBJ1-1	-